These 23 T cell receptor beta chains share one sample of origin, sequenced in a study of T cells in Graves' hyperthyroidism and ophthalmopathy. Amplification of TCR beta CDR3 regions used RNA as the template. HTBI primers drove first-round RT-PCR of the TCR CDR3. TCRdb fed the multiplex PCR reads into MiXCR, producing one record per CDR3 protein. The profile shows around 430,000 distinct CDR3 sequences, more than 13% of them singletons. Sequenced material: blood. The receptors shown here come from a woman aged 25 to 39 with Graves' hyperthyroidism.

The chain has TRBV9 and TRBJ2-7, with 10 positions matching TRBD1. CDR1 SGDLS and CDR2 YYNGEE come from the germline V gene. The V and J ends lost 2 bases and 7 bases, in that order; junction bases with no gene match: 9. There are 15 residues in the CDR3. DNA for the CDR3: TGTGCCAGCAGCGTGTCCGGGACAGGGGCGGGGGAGCAGTACTTC. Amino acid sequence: CASSVSGTGAGEQYF.

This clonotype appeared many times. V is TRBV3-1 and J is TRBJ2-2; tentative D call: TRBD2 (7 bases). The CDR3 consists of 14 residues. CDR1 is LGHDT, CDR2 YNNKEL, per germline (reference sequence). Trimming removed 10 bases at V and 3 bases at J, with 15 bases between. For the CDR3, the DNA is TGTGCCACAAGACGGGGGGCGGACACCGGGGAGCTGTTTTTT. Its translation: CATRRGADTGELFF.

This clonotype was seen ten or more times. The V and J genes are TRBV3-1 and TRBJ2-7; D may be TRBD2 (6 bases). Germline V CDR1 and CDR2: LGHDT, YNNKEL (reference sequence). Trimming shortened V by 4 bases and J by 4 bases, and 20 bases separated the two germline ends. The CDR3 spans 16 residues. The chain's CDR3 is CASSPRRGGSRYEQYF. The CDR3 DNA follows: TGTGCCAGCAGCCCCCGCCGAGGAGGGAGTCGTTACGAGCAGTACTTC.

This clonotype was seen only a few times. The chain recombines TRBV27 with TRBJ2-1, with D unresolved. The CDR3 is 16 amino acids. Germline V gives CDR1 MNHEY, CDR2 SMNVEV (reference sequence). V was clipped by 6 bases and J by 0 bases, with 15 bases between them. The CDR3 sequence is CASSLQLVSSYNEQFF. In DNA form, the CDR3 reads TGTGCCAGCAGCCTTCAACTTGTAAGCTCCTACAATGAGCAGTTCTTC.

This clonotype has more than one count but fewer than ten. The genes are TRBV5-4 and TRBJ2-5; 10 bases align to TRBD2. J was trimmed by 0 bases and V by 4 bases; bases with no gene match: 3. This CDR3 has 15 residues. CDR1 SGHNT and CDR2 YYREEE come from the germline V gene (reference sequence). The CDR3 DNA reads TGTGCCAGCAGCCACGGACTAGCGGACCAAGAGACCCAGTACTTC. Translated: CASSHGLADQETQYF.

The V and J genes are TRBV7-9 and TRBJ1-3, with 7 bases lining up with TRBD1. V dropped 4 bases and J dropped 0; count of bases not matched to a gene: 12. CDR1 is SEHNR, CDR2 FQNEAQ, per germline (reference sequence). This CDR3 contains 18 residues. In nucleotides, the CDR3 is TGTGCCAGCAGCTGGGACCCTCTCAGGGGGAGCTCTGGAAACACCATATATTTT. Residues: CASSWDPLRGSSGNTIYF.

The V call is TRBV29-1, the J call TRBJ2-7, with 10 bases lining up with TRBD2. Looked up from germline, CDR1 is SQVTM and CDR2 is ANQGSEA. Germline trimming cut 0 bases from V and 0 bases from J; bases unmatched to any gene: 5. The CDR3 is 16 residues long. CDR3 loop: CSVEEGSGRASYEQYF. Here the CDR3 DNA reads TGCAGCGTTGAAGAGGGAAGCGGGAGGGCCTCCTACGAGCAGTACTTC.

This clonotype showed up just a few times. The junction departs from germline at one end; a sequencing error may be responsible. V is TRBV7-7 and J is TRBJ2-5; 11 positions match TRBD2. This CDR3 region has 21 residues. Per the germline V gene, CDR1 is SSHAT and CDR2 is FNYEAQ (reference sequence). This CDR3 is CASSLTPRLLASGRYQETQYF. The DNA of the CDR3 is TGTGCTAGCAGCCTAACACCGCGACTTCTGGCTAGCGGGAGGTACCAAGAGACCCAGTACTTC.

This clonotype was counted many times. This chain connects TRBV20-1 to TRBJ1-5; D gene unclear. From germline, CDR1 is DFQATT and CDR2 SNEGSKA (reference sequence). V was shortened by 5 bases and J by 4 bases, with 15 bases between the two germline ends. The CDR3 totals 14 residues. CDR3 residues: CSAWSLGINQPQHF. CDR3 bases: TGCAGTGCTTGGAGCTTAGGAATTAATCAGCCCCAGCATTTT.

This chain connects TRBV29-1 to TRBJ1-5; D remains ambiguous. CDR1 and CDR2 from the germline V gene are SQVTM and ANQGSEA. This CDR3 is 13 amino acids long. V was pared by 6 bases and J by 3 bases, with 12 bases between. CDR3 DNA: TGCAGCGTCTGGACCGACGCCAATCAGCCCCAGCATTTT. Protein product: CSVWTDANQPQHF.

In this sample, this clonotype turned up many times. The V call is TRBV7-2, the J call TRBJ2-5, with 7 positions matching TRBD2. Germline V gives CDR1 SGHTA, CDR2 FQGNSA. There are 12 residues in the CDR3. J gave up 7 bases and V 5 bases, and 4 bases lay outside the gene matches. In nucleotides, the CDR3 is TGTGCCAGCAGCATATCGGGAGGGACCCAGTACTTC. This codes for CASSISGGTQYF.

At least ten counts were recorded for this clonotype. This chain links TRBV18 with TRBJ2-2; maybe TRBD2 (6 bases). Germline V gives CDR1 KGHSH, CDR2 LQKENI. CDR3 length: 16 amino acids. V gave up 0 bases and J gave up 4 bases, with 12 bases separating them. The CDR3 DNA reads TGTGCCAGCTCACCACCGGAGGGCCGAAGCACCGGGGAGCTGTTTTTT. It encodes CASSPPEGRSTGELFF. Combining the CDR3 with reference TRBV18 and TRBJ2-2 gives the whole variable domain NAGVMQNPRHLVRRRGQEARLRCSPMKGHSHVYWYRQLPEEGLKFMVYLQKENIIDESGMPKERFSAEFPKEGPSILRIQQVVRGDSAAYFCASSPPEGRSTGELFFGEGSRLTVL.

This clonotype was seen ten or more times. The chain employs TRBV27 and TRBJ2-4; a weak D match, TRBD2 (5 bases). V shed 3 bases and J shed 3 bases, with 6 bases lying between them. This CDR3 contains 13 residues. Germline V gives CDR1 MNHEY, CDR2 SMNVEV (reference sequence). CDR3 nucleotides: TGTGCCAGCAGTTTGGGAGTCAAAAACATTCAGTACTTC. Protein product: CASSLGVKNIQYF.

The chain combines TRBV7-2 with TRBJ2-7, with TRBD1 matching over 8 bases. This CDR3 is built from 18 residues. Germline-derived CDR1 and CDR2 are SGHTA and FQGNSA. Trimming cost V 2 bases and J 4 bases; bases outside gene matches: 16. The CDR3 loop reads CASSLSGLTGTGSYEQYF. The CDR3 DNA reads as TGTGCCAGCAGCTTAAGTGGCCTGACCGGGACAGGCAGTTACGAGCAGTACTTC.

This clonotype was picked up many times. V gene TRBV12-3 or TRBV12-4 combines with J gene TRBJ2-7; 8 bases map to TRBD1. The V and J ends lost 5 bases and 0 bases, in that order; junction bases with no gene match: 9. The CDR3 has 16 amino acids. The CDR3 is CASSPRLGQGSYEQYF. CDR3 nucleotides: TGTGCCAGCAGTCCCCGACTCGGACAGGGCTCCTACGAGCAGTACTTC.

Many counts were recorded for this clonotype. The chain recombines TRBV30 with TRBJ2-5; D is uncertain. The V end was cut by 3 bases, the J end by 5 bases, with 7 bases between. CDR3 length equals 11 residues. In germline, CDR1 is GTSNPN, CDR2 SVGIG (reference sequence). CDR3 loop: CAWSSWETQYF. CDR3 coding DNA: TGTGCCTGGAGCTCCTGGGAGACCCAGTACTTC.

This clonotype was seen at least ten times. In DNA form, the CDR3 reads TGTGCCAGCAATCATCTAGCGGGAGGGAACTACGAGCAGTACTTC. Protein product: CASNHLAGGNYEQYF. The chain couples TRBV13 to TRBJ2-7; 12 nucleotides line up with TRBD2. The V gene's germline CDR1 is PRHDT and CDR2 FYEKMQ (reference sequence). V shed 7 bases and J 3 bases; nucleotides not matched to a gene: 7. The CDR3 extends over 15 amino acids. Filled out from reference TRBV13 and TRBJ2-7, the complete variable domain reads AAGVIQSPRHLIKEKRETATLKCYPIPRHDTVYWYQQGPGQDPQFLISFYEKMQSDKGSIPDRFSAQQFSDYHSELNMSSLELGDSALYFCASNHLAGGNYEQYFGPGTRLTVT.

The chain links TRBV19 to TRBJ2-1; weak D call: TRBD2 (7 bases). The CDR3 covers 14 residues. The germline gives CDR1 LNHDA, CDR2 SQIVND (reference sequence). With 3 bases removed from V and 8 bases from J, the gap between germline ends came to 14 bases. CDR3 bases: TGTGCCAGTAGTATGGCGGGGGCGCGCTATGAGCAGTTCTTC. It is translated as CASSMAGARYEQFF.

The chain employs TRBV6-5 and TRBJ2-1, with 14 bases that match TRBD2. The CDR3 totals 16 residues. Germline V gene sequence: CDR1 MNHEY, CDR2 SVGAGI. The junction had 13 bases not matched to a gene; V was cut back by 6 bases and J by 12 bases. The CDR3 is CASSLQGLAGAGGQFF. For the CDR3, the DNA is TGTGCCAGCAGCTTACAGGGACTAGCGGGAGCGGGGGGGCAGTTCTTC.

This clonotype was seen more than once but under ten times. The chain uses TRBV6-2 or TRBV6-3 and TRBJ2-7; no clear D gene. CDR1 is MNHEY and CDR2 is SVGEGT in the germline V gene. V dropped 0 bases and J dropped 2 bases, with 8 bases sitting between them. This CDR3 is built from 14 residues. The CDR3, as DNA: TGTGCCAGCAGTTACTCGATGGATCCCTACGAGCAGTACTTC. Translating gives CASSYSMDPYEQYF.

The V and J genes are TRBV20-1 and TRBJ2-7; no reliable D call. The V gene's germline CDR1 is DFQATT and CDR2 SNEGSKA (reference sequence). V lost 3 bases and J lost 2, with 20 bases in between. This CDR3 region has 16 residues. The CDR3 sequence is CSASPTMVTGAYEQYF. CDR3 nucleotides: TGCAGTGCTAGCCCCACTATGGTCACTGGGGCCTACGAGCAGTACTTC.

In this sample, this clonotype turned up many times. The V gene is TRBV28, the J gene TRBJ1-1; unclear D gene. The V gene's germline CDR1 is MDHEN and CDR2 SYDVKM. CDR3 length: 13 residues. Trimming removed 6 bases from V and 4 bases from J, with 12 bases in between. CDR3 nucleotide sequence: TGTGCCAGCAGGATACAGATAGTCACTGAAGCTTTCTTT. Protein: CASRIQIVTEAFF.

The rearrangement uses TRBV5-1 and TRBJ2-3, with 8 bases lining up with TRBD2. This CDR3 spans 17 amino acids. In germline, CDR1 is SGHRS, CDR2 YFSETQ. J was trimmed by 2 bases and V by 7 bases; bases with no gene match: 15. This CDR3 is CASRPPPSGPNTDTQYF. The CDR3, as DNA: TGCGCCAGCCGACCCCCCCCTAGCGGGCCAAACACAGATACGCAGTATTTT.